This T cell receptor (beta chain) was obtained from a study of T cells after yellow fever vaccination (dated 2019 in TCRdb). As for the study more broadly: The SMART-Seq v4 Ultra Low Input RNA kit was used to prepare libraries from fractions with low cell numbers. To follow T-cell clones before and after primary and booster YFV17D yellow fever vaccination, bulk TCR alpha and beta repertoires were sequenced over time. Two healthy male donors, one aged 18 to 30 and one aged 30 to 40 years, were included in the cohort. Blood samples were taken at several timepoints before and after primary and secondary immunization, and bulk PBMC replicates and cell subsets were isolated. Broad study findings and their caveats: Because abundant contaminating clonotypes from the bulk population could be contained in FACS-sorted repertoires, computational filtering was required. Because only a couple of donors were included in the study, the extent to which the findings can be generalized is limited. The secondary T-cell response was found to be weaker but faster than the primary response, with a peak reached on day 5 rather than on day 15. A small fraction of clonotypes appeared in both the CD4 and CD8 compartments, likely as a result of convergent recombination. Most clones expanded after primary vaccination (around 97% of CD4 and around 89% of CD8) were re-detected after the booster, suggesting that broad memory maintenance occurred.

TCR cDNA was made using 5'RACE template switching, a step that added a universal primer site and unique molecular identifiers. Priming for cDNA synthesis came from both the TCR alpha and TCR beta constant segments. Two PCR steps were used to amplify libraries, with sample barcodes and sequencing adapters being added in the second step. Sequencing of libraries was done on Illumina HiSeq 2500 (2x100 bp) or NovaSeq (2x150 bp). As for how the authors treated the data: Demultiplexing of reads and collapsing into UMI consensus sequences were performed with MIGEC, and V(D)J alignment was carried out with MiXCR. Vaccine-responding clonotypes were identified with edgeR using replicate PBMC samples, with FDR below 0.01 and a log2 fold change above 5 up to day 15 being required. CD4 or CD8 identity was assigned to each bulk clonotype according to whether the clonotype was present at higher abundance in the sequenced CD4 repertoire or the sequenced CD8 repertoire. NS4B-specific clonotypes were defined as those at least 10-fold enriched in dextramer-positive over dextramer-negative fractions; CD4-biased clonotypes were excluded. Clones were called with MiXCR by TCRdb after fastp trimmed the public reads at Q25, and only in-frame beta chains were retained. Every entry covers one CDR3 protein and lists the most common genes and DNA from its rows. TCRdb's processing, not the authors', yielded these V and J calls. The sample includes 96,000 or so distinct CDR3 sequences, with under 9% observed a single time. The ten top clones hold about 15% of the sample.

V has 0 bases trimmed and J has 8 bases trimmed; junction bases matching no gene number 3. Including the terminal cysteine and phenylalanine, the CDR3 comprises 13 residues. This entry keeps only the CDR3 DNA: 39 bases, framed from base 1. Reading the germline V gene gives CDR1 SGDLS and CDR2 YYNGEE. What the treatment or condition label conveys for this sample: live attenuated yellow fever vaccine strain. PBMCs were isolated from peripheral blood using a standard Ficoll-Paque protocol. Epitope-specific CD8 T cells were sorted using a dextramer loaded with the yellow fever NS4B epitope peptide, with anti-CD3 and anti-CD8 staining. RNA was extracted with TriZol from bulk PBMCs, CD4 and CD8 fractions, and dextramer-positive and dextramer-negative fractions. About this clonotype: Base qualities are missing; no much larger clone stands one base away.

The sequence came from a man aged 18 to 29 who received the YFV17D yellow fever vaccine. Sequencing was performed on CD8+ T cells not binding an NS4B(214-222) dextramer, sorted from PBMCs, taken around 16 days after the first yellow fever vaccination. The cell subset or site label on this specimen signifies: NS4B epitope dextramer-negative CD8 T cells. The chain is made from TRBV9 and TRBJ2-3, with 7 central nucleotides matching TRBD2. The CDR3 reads CASSVVSSGTQYF. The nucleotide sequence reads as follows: TGTGCCAGCAGCGTAGTATCTAGCGGTACGCAGTATTTT.